The sequence of this TCR beta chain was determined in a study of identical twins. TCRdb processed the 5' RACE reads anew with MiXCR; each CDR3 protein has one entry. The repertoire holds fewer than 550,000 distinct CDR3 sequences, with roughly 15% as singletons. The CDR3 runs to 15 residues. Germline loops: CDR1 SGHAT, CDR2 FQNNGV. Trimming took off 5 bases at V and 0 bases at J, with 8 bases between the two ends. In addition, the sample was reused for a study of yellow fever vaccine responses in identical twins.

The chain has TRBV11-2 and TRBJ2-6, with D perhaps TRBD1 (6 bases). Sequencing was carried out using CD4+ T cells sorted from blood. The receptor comes from a woman in her late teens or twenties in good health. The DNA of the CDR3 is TGTGCCAGCAGCCAGGGGCGCTCTGGGGCCAACGTCCTGACTTTC. It yields the protein CASSQGRSGANVLTF.